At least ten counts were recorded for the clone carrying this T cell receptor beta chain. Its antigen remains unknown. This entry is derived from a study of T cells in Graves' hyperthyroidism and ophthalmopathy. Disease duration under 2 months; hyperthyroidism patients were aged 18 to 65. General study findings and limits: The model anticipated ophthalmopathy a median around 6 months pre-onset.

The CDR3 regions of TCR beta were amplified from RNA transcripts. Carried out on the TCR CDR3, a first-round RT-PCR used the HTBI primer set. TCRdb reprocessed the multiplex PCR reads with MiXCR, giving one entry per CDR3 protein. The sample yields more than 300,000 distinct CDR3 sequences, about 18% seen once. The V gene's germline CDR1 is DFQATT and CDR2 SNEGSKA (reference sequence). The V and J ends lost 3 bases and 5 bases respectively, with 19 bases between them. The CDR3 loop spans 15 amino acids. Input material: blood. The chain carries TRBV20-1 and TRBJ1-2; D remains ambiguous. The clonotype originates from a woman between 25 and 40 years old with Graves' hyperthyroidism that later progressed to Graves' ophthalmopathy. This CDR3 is CSASRSWQSQYGYTF. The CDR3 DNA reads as TGCAGTGCTAGTCGAAGCTGGCAGTCTCAATATGGCTACACCTTC.